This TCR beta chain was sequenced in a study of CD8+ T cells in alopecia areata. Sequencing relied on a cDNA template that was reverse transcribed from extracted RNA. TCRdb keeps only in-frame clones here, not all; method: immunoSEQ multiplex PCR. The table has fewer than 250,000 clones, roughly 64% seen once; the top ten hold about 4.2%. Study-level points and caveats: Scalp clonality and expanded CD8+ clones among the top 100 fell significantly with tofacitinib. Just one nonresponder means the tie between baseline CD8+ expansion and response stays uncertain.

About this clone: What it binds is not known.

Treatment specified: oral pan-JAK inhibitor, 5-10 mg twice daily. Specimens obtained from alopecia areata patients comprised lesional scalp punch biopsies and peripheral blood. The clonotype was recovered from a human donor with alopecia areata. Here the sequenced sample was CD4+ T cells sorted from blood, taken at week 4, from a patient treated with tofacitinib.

The CDR3 loop reads CASSLGRGTEAFF. CDR3 nucleotides: TGTGCCAGCAGCTTAGGGAGGGGTACTGAAGCTTTCTTT. The chain recombines TRBV11-1 with TRBJ1-1; weak D call: TRBD1 (5 bases). Germline CDR1 reads SGHAT; CDR2 reads FQDESV (reference sequence). V gave up 1 base and J gave up 5 bases, with 8 bases separating them. CDR3 length equals 13 residues.